This entry lists 10 T cell receptor beta chains sequenced from one sample in a study of shared clonotypes between healthy human individuals. CD8 cells classed as naive were CD45RO-negative and positively selected for CCR7, excluding terminally differentiated effector memory CD45RA+ cells. Generated by immunoSEQ multiplex PCR, the TCRdb table keeps only in-frame clones and is missing some. Of hundreds of thousands of clones listed, around 90% are singletons. Sequenced sample: naive CD8+ T cells sorted from blood. All receptors derive from a man younger than 40 in good health.

This clone was detected only once. This sequence joins TRBV4-1 and TRBJ2-1, with a possible D match to TRBD2 (6 bases). Trimming took off 0 bases at V and 6 bases at J, with 15 bases between the two ends. The CDR3 extends over 16 amino acids. Germline assignment: CDR1 MGHRA and CDR2 YSYEKL. Written as DNA, the CDR3 is TGCGCCAGCAGCCAAGATGATGGGTCTAGCGTCAATGAGCAGTTCTTC. Translation: CASSQDDGSSVNEQFF.

V usage is TRBV7-9 and J usage is TRBJ2-2; TRBD2 matches at 9 bases. Looked up from germline, CDR1 is SEHNR and CDR2 is FQNEAQ (reference sequence). The CDR3 runs 17 residues. The trim removed 5 bases at V and 3 bases at J, leaving 10 bases unmatched. For the CDR3, the DNA is TGTGCCAGCAGCCAGGGAAGTCTAGCGGGATACACCGGGGAGCTGTTTTTT. It encodes CASSQGSLAGYTGELFF.

The chain couples TRBV9 to TRBJ1-5; no firm D call. CDR3 length: 13 amino acids. CDR1 and CDR2 (germline): SGDLS, YYNGEE. The V gene lost 0 bases and the J gene lost 6 bases, with 7 bases spanning the gap. This chain's CDR3 is CASSVDLSQPQHF. The DNA of the CDR3 is TGTGCCAGCAGCGTAGATTTAAGTCAGCCCCAGCATTTT. Full variable domain (rest looked up from reference TRBV9 and TRBJ1-5): DSGVTQTPKHLITATGQRVTLRCSPRSGDLSVYWYQQSLDQGLQFLIQYYNGEERAKGNILERFSAQQFPDLHSELNLSSLELGDSALYFCASSVDLSQPQHFGDGTRLSIL.

This clone turned up a few times. This sequence joins TRBV4-1 and TRBJ1-2; tentative D call: TRBD1 (6 bases). CDR3 length: 15 residues. Germline V CDR1 and CDR2: MGHRA, YSYEKL. V was pared by 4 bases and J by 4 bases, with 16 bases between. CDR3 in DNA: TGCGCCAGCAGCCCTACGACAGGAGGTGGCTATGGCTACACCTTC. This gives the protein CASSPTTGGGYGYTF.

This clone was counted only a few times. J is TRBJ2-2 and V is TRBV25-1; weak D call: TRBD1 (5 bases). The CDR3 length is 12 residues. Trimming removed 8 bases at V and 6 bases at J, with 10 bases between. Germline loops: CDR1 MGHDK, CDR2 SYGVNS. The CDR3 loop is CASWGEAGELFF. CDR3 nucleotide sequence: TGTGCCAGCTGGGGCGAGGCCGGGGAGCTGTTTTTT.

The J gene is TRBJ2-2, the V gene TRBV2; perhaps TRBD2 as D (5 bases). The CDR3 has 13 residues. V was clipped by 9 bases and J by 4 bases, with 12 bases between them. Germline CDR1 and CDR2: SNHLY and FYNNEI. The CDR3 DNA follows: TGTGCCAGGCTCCGGGGTGGCACCGGGGAGCTGTTTTTT. Translated, it gives CARLRGGTGELFF.

The J gene is TRBJ2-1, the V gene TRBV6-5; 7 bases are shared with TRBD2. CDR1 MNHEY and CDR2 SVGAGI come from the germline V gene. Losses at the gene ends were 1 base for V and 10 bases for J; bases not matched to a gene: 7. The CDR3 loop spans 14 amino acids. Here the CDR3 DNA reads TGTGCCAGCAGTTACTGGCTAGCGGCAGAGGAGCAGTTCTTC. Translation gives CASSYWLAAEEQFF.

Comments on this clone: This likely traces to a read error, being one base from a far larger clone. V gene TRBV6-6 combines with J gene TRBJ2-7; 11 nucleotides align to TRBD1. The junction had 3 bases not matched to a gene; V was cut back by 5 bases and J by 3 bases. This CDR3 is built from 14 residues. Germline-derived CDR1 and CDR2 are MNHNY and SVGAGI (reference sequence). The CDR3: CASSAGTGGYEQYF. In DNA, the CDR3 is TGTGCCAGCAGTGCCGGGACAGGGGGCTACGAGCAGTACTTC.

The chain employs TRBV7-9 and TRBJ2-1; 10 positions agree with TRBD2. Germline values: CDR1 SEHNR, CDR2 FQNEAQ (reference sequence). Trimming removed 7 bases from V and 5 bases from J; junction bases left unmatched: 5. CDR3 size: 14 residues. CDR3 region: CASKPSGSHNEQFF. CDR3 nucleotides: TGTGCCAGCAAGCCTAGCGGGAGTCACAATGAGCAGTTCTTC.

The chain combines TRBV7-8 with TRBJ1-4, with D perhaps matching TRBD1 (5 bases). Germline CDR1 and CDR2: SGHVS and FQNEAQ. V was shortened by 6 bases and J by 5 bases, with 10 bases between the two germline ends. The CDR3 spans 13 residues. The CDR3 is CASRRRTNEKLFF. CDR3 DNA sequence: TGTGCCAGCAGGCGGAGGACAAATGAAAAACTGTTTTTT. The complete variable domain, with remaining parts taken from reference TRBV7-8 and TRBJ1-4, reads GAGVSQSPRYKVAKRGQDVALRCDPISGHVSLFWYQQALGQGPEFLTYFQNEAQLDKSGLPSDRFFAERPEGSVSTLKIQRTQQEDSAVYLCASRRRTNEKLFFGSGTQLSVL.